One and the same sample provided the 7 T cell receptor beta chains below, sequenced in a study of T cell responses to AZD1222 COVID-19 vaccine. TCRdb keeps only in-frame clones here, not all; method: immunoSEQ multiplex PCR. Found here are about 120,000 clones, about nine tenths of them singletons; the top ten hold around 3.8%. Material: peripheral blood, obtained 28 days after the second dose of the MenACWY control vaccine. The receptors here all came from an adult who received the MenACWY meningococcal vaccine as a control.

This chain connects TRBV5-5 to TRBJ1-4; no reliable D call. The CDR3 has 15 residues. In germline, CDR1 is SGHKS, CDR2 YYEKEE (reference sequence). Between the trimmed V and J ends, which lost 0 bases and 8 bases, there was a span of 14 bases. The CDR3: CASSLVEVRGEKLFF. DNA of the CDR3: TGTGCCAGCAGCTTGGTCGAGGTGAGAGGGGAAAAACTGTTTTTT.

J is TRBJ1-2 and V is TRBV6-5; 7 bases map to TRBD1. V shed 7 bases, J shed 8 bases, and the junction held 7 bases outside the gene matches. The CDR3 totals 12 residues. Germline assignment: CDR1 MNHEY and CDR2 SVGAGI. CDR3 region: CASTRQGGGYTF. For the CDR3, the DNA is TGTGCCAGCACCCGACAGGGAGGAGGCTACACCTTC.

The gene calls are TRBV20-1 and TRBJ1-4; TRBD1 might be the D (6 bases). Trimming stripped 3 bases from V and 3 bases from J, with 26 bases between. Germline CDR1 reads DFQATT; CDR2 reads SNEGSKA (reference sequence). This CDR3 is 19 amino acids long. CDR3 coding DNA: TGCAGTGCTAGTCTCCGCAACCGAATCTGGGGGGCGGCTAATGAAAAACTGTTTTTT. Translation gives CSASLRNRIWGAANEKLFF.

This clone was counted once. This chain links TRBV7-3 with TRBJ2-1; 7 nucleotides align to TRBD1. In germline, CDR1 is SGHTA, CDR2 FQGTGA. CDR3 length equals 14 residues. V dropped 0 bases and J dropped 10; count of bases not matched to a gene: 6. The CDR3 loop is CASSLTRKQGEQFF. The CDR3 DNA is TGTGCCAGCAGCTTAACGAGGAAACAGGGGGAGCAGTTCTTC. Using reference TRBV7-3 and TRBJ2-1 for the parts outside the CDR3, the full variable domain is GAGVSQTPSNKVTEKGKYVELRCDPISGHTALYWYRQSLGQGPEFLIYFQGTGAADDSGLPNDRFFAVRPEGSVSTLKIQRTERGDSAVYLCASSLTRKQGEQFFGPGTRLTVL.

V is TRBV6-5 and J is TRBJ2-2; no clear D. This CDR3 comprises 14 residues. Germline values: CDR1 MNHEY, CDR2 SVGAGI. The V end was cut by 2 bases, the J end by 4 bases, with 8 bases between. The CDR3 reads CASSYSVPTGELFF. The CDR3 DNA sequence: TGTGCCAGCAGTTACAGTGTGCCCACCGGGGAGCTGTTTTTT.

CDR3 nucleotides: TGTGCCAGCAGTGGTAGCGGGAGGGCCTTCTACGAGCAGTACTTC. This codes for CASSGSGRAFYEQYF. The chain joins TRBV28 to TRBJ2-7; 11 bases are a match to TRBD2. Looked up from germline, CDR1 is MDHEN and CDR2 is SYDVKM. Unmatched junction bases numbered 6, after V lost 5 bases and J lost 3 bases. CDR3 length: 15 amino acids.

This clone has a single count. This chain uses TRBV5-4 with TRBJ2-3; 7 bases are shared with TRBD1. Unmatched junction bases numbered 6, after V lost 0 bases and J lost 2 bases. CDR3 size: 16 residues. The germline V gene encodes CDR1 SGHNT and CDR2 YYREEE (reference sequence). This CDR3 reads CASSLEPGQNTDTQYF. The DNA for the CDR3 is TGTGCCAGCAGCTTGGAACCGGGACAGAACACAGATACGCAGTATTTT.